This TCR beta chain was profiled in a study of identical twins. Regarding the study as a whole: The more abundant beta clonotypes in cord blood had fewer insertions, and memory repertoires did not show this. Models predicted too little out-of-frame TCR alpha sharing in monozygotic twins.

V gave up 8 bases and J gave up 2 bases, with 12 bases separating them. Germline values: CDR1 KGHSH, CDR2 LQKENI. This CDR3 contains 13 residues. This clonotype has ten or more counts. Its antigen remains unknown. Each CDR3 protein gets one entry after TCRdb re-called the 5' RACE reads with MiXCR. Of about 730,000 distinct CDR3 sequences in the sample, around 20% were seen once. These records were also assigned to another study, of T cells expressing NK-cell markers. That work states: The study sequenced eight donors, seven HCMV-seropositive and one seronegative. Among CD8+ T cells from six donors, dominant NKG2C+ clonotypes accounted for about 1.0-8%.

This chain connects TRBV18 to TRBJ2-5; a possible D gene is TRBD2 (5 bases). The source is a woman between 18 and 29 years old in good health. The sample consisted of PBMCs. The CDR3 DNA sequence: TGTGCCAGCAGCCCCCCGGGGCAAGAGACCCAGTACTTC. As protein: CASSPPGQETQYF.